This T cell receptor beta chain was identified in a study of post-analysis software for immune sequencing data. The CDR3 is 15 residues long. Germline loops: CDR1 SGHAT, CDR2 FQNNGV. V dropped 3 bases and J dropped 5 bases, with 13 bases sitting between them. Study-level results: Controls showed lower frequencies than patients for five TRBV segments, and TRBV5-6, TRBV5-1 and TRBV20-1 were among these.

Every TCR beta cDNA library bore unique molecular identifiers. TCRdb fed the PCR reads into MiXCR, producing one record per CDR3 protein. Seen here are 650,000 to 900,000 distinct CDR3 sequences, 35% to 55% observed once, and the top ten hold roughly 4.5%. A few counts support this clonotype. The antigen is unknown. The material sequenced was blood. This receptor was obtained from a girl aged 10 to 17 with multiple sclerosis. The rearrangement joins TRBV11-2 to TRBJ1-4, with TRBD1 as a possible D gene (5 bases). CDR3 sequence (DNA): TGTGCCAGCAGCTTGATAAGGGGCCGCAATGAAAAACTGTTTTTT. Its translation: CASSLIRGRNEKLFF.